One and the same sample provided the 27 T cell receptor beta chains below, sequenced in a study of CD8 T cells in ankylosing spondylitis. TCRdb ran MiXCR on the 5' RACE reads and lists one entry per CDR3 protein. The sample holds 200,000 to 300,000 distinct CDR3 sequences; 10% are singletons and the top ten take 2.6%. The sequencing sample was made of blood, either unsorted or a sorted T cell fraction (not recorded which). These receptors were obtained from a male donor with ankylosing spondylitis or in good health (not recorded which).

This clonotype was observed a few times. The DNA for the CDR3 is TGTGCCAGCAGCCCGGACAGCCTTCCCGAGCAGTACTTC. Protein sequence: CASSPDSLPEQYF. This sequence joins TRBV7-2 and TRBJ2-7, with D maybe TRBD1 (6 bases). The length of the CDR3 is 13 residues. Germline CDR1 and CDR2: SGHTA and FQGNSA. V was shortened by 5 bases and J by 6 bases, with 14 bases between the two germline ends.

This clonotype came up a few times. V and J are TRBV7-9 and TRBJ2-2; perhaps TRBD1 as D (5 bases). The CDR3 spans 14 residues. The ends were cut back, 5 bases at V and 2 bases at J, with 9 bases in the middle. CDR1 and CDR2 from the germline V gene are SEHNR and FQNEAQ (reference sequence). The CDR3 bases are TGTGCCAGCAGCCAAGACAGTAACACCGGGGAGCTGTTTTTT. Amino acids: CASSQDSNTGELFF.

The sample holds many counts of this clonotype. This chain links TRBV11-2 with TRBJ1-1, with TRBD1 matching 9 bases. Germline V lookup: CDR1 SGHAT, CDR2 FQNNGV. The CDR3 has 16 residues. The trim removed 5 bases at V and 0 bases at J, leaving 7 bases unmatched. The CDR3 protein is CASSTQTGGLNTEAFF. The CDR3 nucleotides are TGTGCCAGCAGCACCCAGACAGGGGGACTGAACACTGAAGCTTTCTTT.

This clonotype was seen at least ten times. The chain links TRBV4-2 to TRBJ2-5; a weak D match, TRBD2 (6 bases). In germline, CDR1 is LGHNA, CDR2 YNFKEQ. This CDR3 contains 15 residues. The V and J ends lost 0 bases and 4 bases respectively, with 12 bases between them. The chain's CDR3 is CASSQDGTGGETQYF. The CDR3 DNA reads TGTGCCAGCAGCCAAGATGGGACCGGGGGAGAGACCCAGTACTTC.

Comments on this clonotype: A much larger clone differs from this one at a single base, so this may be a read error. The chain uses TRBV29-1 and TRBJ2-1; D not resolved. The V and J ends lost 3 bases and 4 bases respectively, with 4 bases between them. CDR3 length: 11 residues. CDR1 is SQVTM, CDR2 ANQGSEA, per germline. The CDR3, as DNA: TGCAGCGTTGACAGGTACAATGAGCAGTTCTTC. This encodes CSVDRYNEQFF.

This clonotype was recorded many times. This sequence joins TRBV7-2 and TRBJ2-3, with 8 bases lining up with TRBD2. From germline, CDR1 is SGHTA and CDR2 FQGNSA. The CDR3 length is 15 residues. Trimming cost V 2 bases and J 1 base; bases outside gene matches: 2. This chain's CDR3 is CASSLPTSGTDTQYF. The CDR3 DNA is TGTGCCAGCAGCTTACCGACTAGCGGCACAGATACGCAGTATTTT. Using reference TRBV7-2 and TRBJ2-3 for the parts outside the CDR3, the full variable domain is GAGVSQSPSNKVTEKGKDVELRCDPISGHTALYWYRQSLGQGLEFLIYFQGNSAPDKSGLPSDRFSAERTGGSVSTLTIQRTQQEDSAVYLCASSLPTSGTDTQYFGPGTRLTVL.

This clonotype came up many times. The chain uses TRBV2 and TRBJ2-7; the D gene could be TRBD1 or TRBD2 (6 bases each). Between the trimmed V and J ends, which lost 4 bases and 7 bases, there was a span of 20 bases. Germline V lookup: CDR1 SNHLY, CDR2 FYNNEI. The CDR3 has 15 amino acids. This CDR3 reads CASSVSRQDGSEQYF. CDR3 bases: TGTGCCAGCAGTGTGTCCCGACAGGACGGGAGTGAGCAGTACTTC.

This clonotype was recorded at least ten times. This chain uses TRBV2 with TRBJ2-7; 12 positions match TRBD2. V was clipped by 6 bases and J by 0 bases; unmatched bases: 9. The CDR3 has 17 amino acids. CDR1 is SNHLY, CDR2 FYNNEI, per germline. CDR3 sequence (DNA): TGTGCCAGCAGCGGGGGACTAGCGGGCCCGAGCTCCTACGAGCAGTACTTC. Translated: CASSGGLAGPSSYEQYF.

The V and J genes are TRBV12-3 or TRBV12-4 and TRBJ2-7; TRBD1 matches 7 bases. The J segment lost 2 bases and the V segment lost 6 bases, leaving 10 bases of the junction unmatched. The CDR3 extends over 15 amino acids. The CDR3 bases are TGTGCCAGCAGCGGACAGGTCCTAACAACCTACGAGCAGTACTTC. It encodes CASSGQVLTTYEQYF.

This clonotype was seen repeatedly, ten times or more. V is TRBV15 and J is TRBJ2-2, with no clear D. Germline V CDR1 and CDR2: LNHNV, YYDKDF (reference sequence). CDR3 length equals 13 residues. Trimming cost V 9 bases and J 5 bases, with 13 bases left between them. The CDR3 DNA is TGTGCCACATCTCGTGGTGGGACCGGGGAGCTGTTTTTT. Translated: CATSRGGTGELFF.

In this sample, this clonotype turned up many times. The chain has TRBV20-1 and TRBJ1-1; tentatively, D is TRBD1 (5 bases). The CDR3 extends over 14 amino acids. Germline CDR1 and CDR2: DFQATT and SNEGSKA (reference sequence). Trimming pared 7 bases from V and 7 bases from J, leaving 22 bases between. The CDR3 sequence is CSVPPTGGGIEAFF. Written as DNA, the CDR3 is TGCAGTGTCCCCCCGACGGGGGGAGGAATTGAAGCTTTCTTT.

Concerning this clonotype: An end of the junction differs from the germline gene, which may be a read error. V usage is TRBV4-1 and J usage is TRBJ2-1; D uncertain. Per the germline V gene, CDR1 is MGHRA and CDR2 is YSYEKL. This CDR3 region has 12 residues. The DNA of the CDR3 is TGCGCCAGCAGCCCCTATGAAAATGAGCAGTTGTTC. It translates to CASSPYENEQLF.

This clonotype was found many times. The chain recombines TRBV29-1 with TRBJ2-7; D might be TRBD1 (5 bases). Germline lookup yields CDR1 SQVTM and CDR2 ANQGSEA. This CDR3 is 12 amino acids long. V was shortened by 7 bases and J by 9 bases, with 19 bases between the two germline ends. CDR3 bases: TGCAGCGCTTTGACAGACGACGCGGCGCAGTACTTC. Translating it yields CSALTDDAAQYF.

This clonotype was recorded at least ten times. The rearrangement links TRBV3-1 to TRBJ2-3; D is uncertain. The CDR3 is made up of 16 amino acids. Germline V gives CDR1 LGHDT, CDR2 YNNKEL (reference sequence). The ends were cut back, 1 base at V and 0 bases at J, with 11 bases in the middle. CDR3 DNA sequence: TGTGCCAGCAGCCAAGGGGCAGCGACTAGCACAGATACGCAGTATTTT. It codes for CASSQGAATSTDTQYF.

In its sample, this clonotype was seen many times. The chain has TRBV5-1 and TRBJ1-2, with 9 positions matching TRBD1. CDR3 length equals 15 residues. The ends lost 0 bases at V and 4 bases at J; junction bases unmatched: 4. Looked up from germline, CDR1 is SGHRS and CDR2 is YFSETQ. The CDR3 protein is CASSLGTGAIYGYTF. As DNA, the CDR3 is TGCGCCAGCAGCTTGGGGACAGGGGCGATCTATGGCTACACCTTC.

This clonotype was seen only a few times. The gene calls are TRBV5-5 and TRBJ2-1, with D unresolved. Trimming removed 0 bases at V and 4 bases at J, with 8 bases between. Per the germline V gene, CDR1 is SGHKS and CDR2 is YYEKEE (reference sequence). The CDR3 contains 14 residues. The CDR3 coding sequence is TGTGCCAGCAGCTTGGCACAATCTTACAATGAGCAGTTCTTC. Protein: CASSLAQSYNEQFF.

This clonotype was observed many times. This chain connects TRBV30 to TRBJ1-4; no firm D call. This CDR3 region has 14 residues. The V gene's germline CDR1 is GTSNPN and CDR2 SVGIG (reference sequence). V shed 0 bases and J shed 0 bases, with 5 bases lying between them. CDR3 nucleotide sequence: TGTGCCTGGAGTGTACGCACAACTAATGAAAAACTGTTTTTT. Translation: CAWSVRTTNEKLFF.

This clonotype was detected ten times or more. The chain uses TRBV5-1 and TRBJ2-1; 9 positions agree with TRBD2. The CDR3 length is 18 residues. J lost 0 bases, V lost 1 base, and 8 bases had no gene match. Germline V gene sequence: CDR1 SGHRS, CDR2 YFSETQ. Written as DNA, the CDR3 is TGCGCCAGCAGCTTGAGGAACGCGGGGGGGAGCTCCTACAATGAGCAGTTCTTC. As protein: CASSLRNAGGSSYNEQFF.

This clonotype was counted at least ten times. V gene TRBV12-3 or TRBV12-4 combines with J gene TRBJ1-1; D call uncertain. V lost 7 bases and J 1 base, leaving 7 bases between the germline ends. The CDR3 is 12 amino acids. In DNA, the CDR3 is TGTGCCAGCAATCAACCGAACACTGAAGCTTTCTTT. Translation gives CASNQPNTEAFF.

This chain connects TRBV6-1 to TRBJ2-1; 7 bases map to TRBD2. Germline V lookup: CDR1 MNHNS, CDR2 SASEGT. The J segment lost 7 bases and the V segment lost 5 bases, leaving 14 bases of the junction unmatched. The CDR3 runs to 16 residues. For the CDR3, the DNA is TGTGCCAGCAGTCCACTCATAGGGCGGGAGAAAAATGAGCAGTTCTTC. Protein: CASSPLIGREKNEQFF.

This clonotype was observed many times. The chain carries TRBV5-1 and TRBJ2-2, with D possibly being TRBD1 or TRBD2 (5 bases each). The CDR3 is made up of 16 amino acids. V lost 3 bases, J lost 8 bases, and 20 bases lay in between. Germline V gives CDR1 SGHRS, CDR2 YFSETQ. The CDR3 here is CASSSAGTASPGELFF. The CDR3 bases are TGCGCCAGCAGCTCCGCAGGGACCGCTTCACCGGGGGAGCTGTTTTTT.

This clonotype has at least ten counts. The rearrangement uses TRBV3-1 and TRBJ2-5; D gene unclear. Germline CDR1 reads LGHDT; CDR2 reads YNNKEL (reference sequence). CDR3 size: 14 residues. Trimming stripped 2 bases from V and 5 bases from J, with 12 bases between. CDR3 bases: TGTGCCAGCAGCCAAAGAGCGTTTGGGGAGACCCAGTACTTC. Translated, it gives CASSQRAFGETQYF.

This clonotype has a count of ten or more. V usage is TRBV29-1 and J usage is TRBJ1-5; 7 bases match TRBD1. From germline, CDR1 is SQVTM and CDR2 ANQGSEA. This CDR3 comprises 13 residues. V trimming: 6 bases; J trimming: 5 bases; junction bases outside the gene matches: 7. The CDR3, as DNA: TGCAGCGTGGCCTACAGGGGAGATCAGCCCCAGCATTTT. Translation gives CSVAYRGDQPQHF.

This chain uses TRBV7-9 with TRBJ1-1; 8 nucleotides match TRBD1. The CDR3 runs 14 residues. The V gene's germline CDR1 is SEHNR and CDR2 FQNEAQ (reference sequence). V lost 5 bases to trimming and J lost 8 bases; unmatched junction nucleotides: 10. For the CDR3, the DNA is TGTGCCAGCAGCCACGGGGACAGGCCGAGGGAAGCTTTCTTT. It codes for CASSHGDRPREAFF.

This clonotype was seen a few times. V and J are TRBV5-1 and TRBJ2-1; the match to TRBD2 covers 14 bases. Germline V gene data show CDR1 as SGHRS and CDR2 as YFSETQ. Trimming took 4 bases from V and 8 from J; bases not matched to a gene: 5. The CDR3 length is 15 residues. CDR3 sequence reads: CASSLGTSGGDEQFF. As DNA, the CDR3 is TGCGCCAGCAGCCTAGGGACTAGCGGGGGCGATGAGCAGTTCTTC.

This clonotype was detected many times. The chain employs TRBV18 and TRBJ2-4; D remains ambiguous. Germline CDR1 KGHSH, CDR2 LQKENI. The CDR3 has 14 amino acids. V was pared by 3 bases and J by 7 bases, with 13 bases between. The CDR3 bases are TGTGCCAGCTCACCCGAGGCAGTTGGGAACATTCAGTACTTC. Translated: CASSPEAVGNIQYF. The entire variable domain, with the rest obtained from reference TRBV18 and TRBJ2-4, is as follows: NAGVMQNPRHLVRRRGQEARLRCSPMKGHSHVYWYRQLPEEGLKFMVYLQKENIIDESGMPKERFSAEFPKEGPSILRIQQVVRGDSAAYFCASSPEAVGNIQYFGAGTRLSVL.

This clonotype has a handful of counts. The chain carries TRBV6-6 and TRBJ1-1; D is unclear. The V end was cut by 6 bases, the J end by 5 bases, with 4 bases between. From germline, CDR1 is MNHNY and CDR2 SVGAGI (reference sequence). CDR3 length: 10 amino acids. The CDR3 here is CASRQTEAFF. The CDR3 DNA reads TGTGCCAGCAGGCAGACTGAAGCTTTCTTT.